This is a list of T cell receptor beta chains from one sample in a study of chemoradiotherapy in HPV16-positive cancers. Repertoires were generated with immunoSEQ multiplex PCR, while TCRdb's copy carries only in-frame clones and drops some. Among 9,900 or so clones listed, 80% to 85% were seen once. The starting material was tumor tissue, obtained from a patient who underwent chemoradiotherapy. Receptor source: a human donor with HPV-associated anogenital cancer. CDR3s include the opening cysteine and the closing phenylalanine or tryptophan. The D gene is left open where the match is weak. Only some rows state a clone size, as once, few, many or a class for expanded clones.

D gene	V gene	clone size	J gene	CDR3 protein	CDR3 DNA
TRBD1	TRBV7-3	once	TRBJ1-6	CASSQHRGLDSPLHF	TGTGCCAGCAGCCAACACAGGGGGCTTGATTCACCCCTCCACTTT
TRBD1	TRBV15	NA	TRBJ1-2	CATSRGRQGAWGYTF	TGTGCCACCAGCAGAGGAAGACAGGGGGCATGGGGCTACACCTTC
NA	TRBV5-1	NA	TRBJ2-2	CASSFEGADTGELFF	TGCGCCAGCAGCTTCGAAGGGGCAGACACCGGGGAGCTGTTTTTT
TRBD2	TRBV5-1	NA	TRBJ2-5	CASSFSGGPQETQYF	TGCGCCAGCAGCTTTAGCGGGGGGCCTCAAGAGACCCAGTACTTC
NA	TRBV28	few	TRBJ1-4	CASSRTREKLFF	TGTGCCAGCAGTCGGACACGTGAAAAACTGTTTTTT
NA	TRBV11-3	few	TRBJ2-1	CASSQASDNEQFF	TGTGCCAGCAGCCAAGCTAGCGACAATGAGCAGTTCTTC
NA	TRBV5-1	NA	TRBJ1-6	CASSVGTVYNSPLHF	TGCGCCAGCAGCGTAGGGACGGTTTATAATTCACCCCTCCACTTT
TRBD2	TRBV7-2	NA	TRBJ2-3	CASSLAKLAGGSDTQYF	TGTGCCAGCAGCTTAGCGAAACTAGCGGGGGGTTCAGATACGCAGTATTTT
NA	TRBV9	NA	TRBJ2-1	CASSFILGTEQFF	TGTGCCAGCAGCTTCATTTTGGGAACGGAGCAGTTCTTC
NA	TRBV5-8	NA	TRBJ2-1	CASSLEGSDEQFF	TGTGCCAGCAGCTTAGAGGGGAGCGATGAGCAGTTCTTC
NA	TRBV27	NA	TRBJ1-6	CASSLDTRGKASPLHF	TGTGCCAGCAGTCTCGACACACGGGGGAAAGCATCACCCCTCCACTTT
TRBD1	TRBV28	NA	TRBJ2-3	CASSSLNRGKGTDTQYF	TGTGCCAGCAGTTCGCTGAACAGGGGTAAGGGAACAGATACGCAGTATTTT